This note documents a single TCR beta chain sequence. Antigen specificity is unknown. Sequenced by immunoSEQ multiplex PCR; TCRdb stores in-frame clones only, minus some. The sample holds 110,000 to 150,000 clones, 85% to 95% seen once. The data were obtained in a study of T cell responses to AZD1222 COVID-19 vaccine. General study findings and limits: Spike as a whole was targeted by vaccine-associated CD4 TCRs, dominant at 160-218 and 743-854.

The CDR3 sequence is 14 residues long. Germline CDR1 MDHEN, CDR2 SYDVKM. Losses at the gene ends were 6 bases for V and 8 bases for J; bases not matched to a gene: 13. The input for sequencing was peripheral blood, taken on day 0 of AZD1222 vaccination. The rearrangement uses TRBV28 and TRBJ2-7, with 7 bases that match TRBD2. The source is an adult in good health. CDR3 nucleotide sequence: TGTGCCAGCAGCTCGGCGGGGGAGGGCACGAAGCAGTACTTC. Translating gives CASSSAGEGTKQYF.